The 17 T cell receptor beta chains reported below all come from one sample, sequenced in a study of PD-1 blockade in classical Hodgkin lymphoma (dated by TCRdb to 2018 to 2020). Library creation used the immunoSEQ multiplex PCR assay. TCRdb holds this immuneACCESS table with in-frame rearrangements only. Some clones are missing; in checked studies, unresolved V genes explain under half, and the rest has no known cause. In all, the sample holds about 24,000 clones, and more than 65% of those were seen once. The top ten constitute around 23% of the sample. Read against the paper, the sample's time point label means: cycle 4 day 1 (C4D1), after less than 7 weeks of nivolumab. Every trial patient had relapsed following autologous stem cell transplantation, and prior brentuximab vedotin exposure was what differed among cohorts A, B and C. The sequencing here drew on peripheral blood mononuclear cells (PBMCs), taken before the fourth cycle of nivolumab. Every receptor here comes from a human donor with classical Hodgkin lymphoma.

The CDR3 protein is CASSFGQGSGYGYTF. The CDR3, as DNA: TGTGCCAGCAGTTTCGGACAGGGCAGTGGCTATGGCTACACCTTC. The genes are TRBV27 and TRBJ1-2, with 8 positions matching TRBD1. Germline CDR1 is MNHEY and CDR2 is SMNVEV (reference sequence). This CDR3 contains 15 residues. The V and J ends lost 3 bases and 4 bases, in that order; junction bases with no gene match: 7.

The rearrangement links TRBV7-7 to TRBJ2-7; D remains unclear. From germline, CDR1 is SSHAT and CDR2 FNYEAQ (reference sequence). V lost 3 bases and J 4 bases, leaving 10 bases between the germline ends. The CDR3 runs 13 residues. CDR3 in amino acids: CASSFGPSYEQYF. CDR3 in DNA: TGTGCCAGCAGCTTTGGGCCCAGTTACGAGCAGTACTTC.

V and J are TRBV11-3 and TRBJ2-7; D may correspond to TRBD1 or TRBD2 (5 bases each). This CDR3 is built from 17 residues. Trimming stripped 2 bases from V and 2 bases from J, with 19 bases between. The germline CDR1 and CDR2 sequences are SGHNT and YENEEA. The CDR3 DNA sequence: TGTGCCAGCAGCTTAAGCTTCCCGGGGCGAAACCCCTACGAGCAGTACTTC. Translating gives CASSLSFPGRNPYEQYF.

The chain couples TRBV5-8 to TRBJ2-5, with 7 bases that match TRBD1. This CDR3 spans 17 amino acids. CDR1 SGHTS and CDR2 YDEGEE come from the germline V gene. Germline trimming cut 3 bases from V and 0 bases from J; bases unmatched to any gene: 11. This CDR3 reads CASSSGSLTGDQETQYF. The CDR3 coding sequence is TGTGCCAGCAGCTCGGGTTCCTTAACAGGGGACCAAGAGACCCAGTACTTC.

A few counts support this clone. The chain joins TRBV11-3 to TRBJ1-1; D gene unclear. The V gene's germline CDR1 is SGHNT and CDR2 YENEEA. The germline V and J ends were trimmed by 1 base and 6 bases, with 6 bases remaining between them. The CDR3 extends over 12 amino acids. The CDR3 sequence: CASSLASPEAFF. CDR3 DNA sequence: TGTGCCAGCAGCTTAGCGAGCCCTGAAGCTTTCTTT.

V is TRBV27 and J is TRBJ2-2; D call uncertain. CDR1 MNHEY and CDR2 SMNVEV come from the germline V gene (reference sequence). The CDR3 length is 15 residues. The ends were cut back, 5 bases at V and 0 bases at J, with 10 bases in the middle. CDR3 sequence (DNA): TGTGCCAGCAGTGAGACTCGCCCGAACACCGGGGAGCTGTTTTTT. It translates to CASSETRPNTGELFF.

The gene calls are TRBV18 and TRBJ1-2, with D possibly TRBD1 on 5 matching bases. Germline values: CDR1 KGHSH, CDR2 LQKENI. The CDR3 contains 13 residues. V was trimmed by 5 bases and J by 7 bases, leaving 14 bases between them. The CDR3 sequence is CASSAPLGTGYTF. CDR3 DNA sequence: TGTGCCAGCTCAGCGCCATTGGGGACTGGCTACACCTTC.

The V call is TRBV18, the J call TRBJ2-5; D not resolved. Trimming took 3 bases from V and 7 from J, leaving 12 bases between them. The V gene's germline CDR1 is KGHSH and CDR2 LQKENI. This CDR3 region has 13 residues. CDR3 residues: CASSPSTTGTQYF. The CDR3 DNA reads TGTGCCAGCTCACCGTCAACAACTGGGACCCAGTACTTC.

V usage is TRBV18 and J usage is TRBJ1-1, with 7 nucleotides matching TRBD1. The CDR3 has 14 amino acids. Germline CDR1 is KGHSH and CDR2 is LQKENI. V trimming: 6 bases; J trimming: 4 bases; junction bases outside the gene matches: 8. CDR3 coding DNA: TGTGCCAGCTCGCTTGGGGCAGGGGGCACTGAAGCTTTCTTT. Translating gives CASSLGAGGTEAFF. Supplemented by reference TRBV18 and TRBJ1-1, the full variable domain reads NAGVMQNPRHLVRRRGQEARLRCSPMKGHSHVYWYRQLPEEGLKFMVYLQKENIIDESGMPKERFSAEFPKEGPSILRIQQVVRGDSAAYFCASSLGAGGTEAFFGQGTRLTVV.

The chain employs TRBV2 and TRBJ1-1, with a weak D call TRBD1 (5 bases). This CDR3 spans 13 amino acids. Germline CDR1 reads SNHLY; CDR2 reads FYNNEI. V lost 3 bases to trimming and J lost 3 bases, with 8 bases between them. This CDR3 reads CASSDGTYTEAFF. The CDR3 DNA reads TGTGCCAGCAGTGATGGGACCTACACTGAAGCTTTCTTT.

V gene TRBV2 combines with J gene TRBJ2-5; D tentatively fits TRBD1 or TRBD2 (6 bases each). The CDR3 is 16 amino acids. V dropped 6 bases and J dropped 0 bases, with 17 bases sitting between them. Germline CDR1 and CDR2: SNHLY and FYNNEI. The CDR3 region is CASRPGDTNYQETQYF. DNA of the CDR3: TGTGCCAGCAGACCGGGGGACACGAATTACCAAGAGACCCAGTACTTC. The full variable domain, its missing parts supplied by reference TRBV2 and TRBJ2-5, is EPEVTQTPSHQVTQMGQEVILRCVPISNHLYFYWYRQILGQKVEFLVSFYNNEISEKSEIFDDQFSVERPDGSNFTLKIRSTKLEDSAMYFCASRPGDTNYQETQYFGPGTRLLVL.

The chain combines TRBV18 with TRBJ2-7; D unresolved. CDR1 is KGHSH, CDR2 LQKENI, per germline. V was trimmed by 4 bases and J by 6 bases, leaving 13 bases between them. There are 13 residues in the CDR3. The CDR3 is CASSRDSAPEQYF. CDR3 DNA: TGTGCCAGCTCACGTGATTCCGCGCCCGAGCAGTACTTC.

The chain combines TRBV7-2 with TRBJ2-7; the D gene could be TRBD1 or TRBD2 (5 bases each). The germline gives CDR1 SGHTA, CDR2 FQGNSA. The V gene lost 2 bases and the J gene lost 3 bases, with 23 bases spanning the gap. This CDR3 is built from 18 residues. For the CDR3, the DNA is TGTGCCAGCAGCTTAAAGGTCCCGAGTCCGGGGCTGATCTACGAGCAGTACTTC. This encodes CASSLKVPSPGLIYEQYF.

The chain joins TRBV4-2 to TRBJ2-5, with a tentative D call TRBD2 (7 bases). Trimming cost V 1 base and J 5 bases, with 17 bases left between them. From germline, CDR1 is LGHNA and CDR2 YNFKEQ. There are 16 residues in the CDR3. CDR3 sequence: CASSQVSRGAIETQYF. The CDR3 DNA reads TGTGCCAGCAGCCAAGTATCCCGGGGGGCCATTGAGACCCAGTACTTC.

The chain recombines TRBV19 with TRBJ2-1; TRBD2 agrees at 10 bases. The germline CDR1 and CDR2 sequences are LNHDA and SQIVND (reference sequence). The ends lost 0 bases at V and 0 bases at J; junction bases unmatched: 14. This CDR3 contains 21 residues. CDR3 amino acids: CASSIERPGLASLSSYNEQFF. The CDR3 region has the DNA TGTGCCAGTAGTATAGAGCGGCCGGGACTAGCGAGTCTTAGCTCCTACAATGAGCAGTTCTTC.

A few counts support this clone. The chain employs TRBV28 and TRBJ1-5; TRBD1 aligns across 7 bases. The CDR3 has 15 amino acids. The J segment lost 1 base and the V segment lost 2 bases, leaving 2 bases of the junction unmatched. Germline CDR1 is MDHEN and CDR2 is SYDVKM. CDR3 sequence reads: CASSLPTGSNQPQHF. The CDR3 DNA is TGTGCCAGCAGTTTACCGACAGGGAGCAATCAGCCCCAGCATTTT.

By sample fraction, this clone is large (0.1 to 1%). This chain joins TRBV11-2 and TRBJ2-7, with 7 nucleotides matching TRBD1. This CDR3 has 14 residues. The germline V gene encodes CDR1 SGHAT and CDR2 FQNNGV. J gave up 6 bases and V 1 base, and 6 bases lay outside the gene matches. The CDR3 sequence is CASSLVGQAAEQYF. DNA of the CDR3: TGTGCCAGCAGCTTAGTCGGACAGGCTGCCGAGCAGTACTTC.